These 6 T cell receptor beta chains were all obtained from the same sample, sequenced in a study of T cell clonality in common variable immunodeficiency. The method was immunoSEQ multiplex PCR; TCRdb's version includes in-frame clones alone and lacks a portion of them. The specimen has about 52,000 clones, none found just once. What was sequenced was peripheral blood mononuclear cells. Every receptor here comes from a person aged 18 to 75 in good health.

This clone was seen many times. The read gets to within 3 residues of the CDR3 end, and the germline J gene fills in the rest. V is TRBV5-6 and J is TRBJ2-7, with D unresolved. The CDR3 sequence is 11 residues long. The V gene lost 2 bases and the J gene lost 5 bases, with 5 bases spanning the gap. Germline V gene lookup returns CDR1 SGHDT and CDR2 YYEEEE. CDR3 amino acids: CASSLAHEQYF. The CDR3 DNA, read in part, is TGTGCCAGCAGCTTAGCCCACGAG.

Many counts were recorded for this clone. The CDR3 end falls 3 residues outside the read, so it is completed with the germline J gene. The chain joins TRBV18 to TRBJ2-7; TRBD1 matches at 7 bases. The CDR3 consists of 15 residues. Per germline, CDR1 KGHSH and CDR2 LQKENI. V was pared by 2 bases and J by 0 bases, with 4 bases of the junction left unmatched. The CDR3 reads CASSPETGLSYEQYF. The sequenced part of the CDR3 DNA is TGTGCCAGCTCACCAGAGACAGGGCTCTCCTACGAG.

In its sample, this clone was seen many times. Incomplete CDR3 DNA: TGCGCCAGCAGCTTGGCCGGGGGGAGAGACAATGAG. Protein: CASSLAGGRDNE. The complete CDR3 reads CASSLAGGRDNEQFF. The chain joins TRBV5-1 to TRBJ2-1, with 7 bases matching TRBD2. The CDR3 end lies 3 residues beyond the end of the read and is filled in from the germline J gene. CDR1 is SGHRS, CDR2 YFSETQ, per germline. J gave up 5 bases and V 0 bases, and 5 bases lay outside the gene matches. This CDR3 comprises 15 residues.

In its sample, this clone was seen many times. Coverage ceases 3 residues before the CDR3 finishes, and the germline J gene fills in the end. The chain is built from TRBV28 and TRBJ2-3; D is unresolved. The CDR3 is 13 residues long. Trimming cost V 2 bases and J 4 bases, with 7 bases left between them. Germline V CDR1 and CDR2: MDHEN, SYDVKM. The CDR3 DNA, read in part, is TGTGCCAGCAGTTTAAGGGTACCAGATACG. Translation gives CASSLRVPDT. The whole CDR3 region reads CASSLRVPDTQYF.

Comment on this clone: The read comes to an end 3 residues before the CDR3 does, leaving the germline J gene to fill in the end. This chain joins TRBV18 and TRBJ1-1; maybe TRBD1 (6 bases). V lost 3 bases and J lost 1, with 15 bases in between. This CDR3 is 16 amino acids long. CDR1 and CDR2 (germline): KGHSH, LQKENI. The CDR3 reads CASSPGGGARNTEAFF. CDR3 DNA (partial): TGTGCCAGCTCACCCGGAGGGGGGGCGAGGAACACTGAA.

This clone came up many times. The read ends 3 residues shy of where the CDR3 ends; the end is completed using the germline J gene. This chain links TRBV29-1 with TRBJ2-5; 9 bases agree with TRBD1. Germline V CDR1 and CDR2: SQVTM, ANQGSEA. The CDR3 is made up of 13 amino acids. The V segment lost 5 bases and the J segment 6 bases; nucleotides outside the gene matches: 7. CDR3 sequence reads: CSVTTGGAQTQYF. The covered CDR3 bases are TGCAGCGTTACCACAGGGGGCGCGCAGACC.